This TCR beta chain was found in a study of CD8 T cells in Susac syndrome. Whole-study findings and limits: The number of individuals included in the study's TCR sequencing and HLA analysis was acknowledged as relatively small.

RNA was extracted with the RNeasy kit, and a quantity of about 0.45 to 1 ug was reverse transcribed using random hexamers. TCRdb re-called the immunoSEQ multiplex PCR reads with MiXCR, one entry per CDR3 protein. The data contain fewer than 350,000 distinct CDR3 sequences, around nine tenths of them singletons. FACS was used to enrich TEMRA cells, whereas the CD8+ and CD4+ T cells were obtained by negative isolation. Turning to this clonotype: Its cognate antigen is unknown.

Germline V CDR1 and CDR2: SGHVS, FQNEAQ. The CDR3 is 13 amino acids. Trimming pared 5 bases from V and 6 bases from J, leaving 13 bases between. The receptor was isolated from a human donor with multiple sclerosis. V and J are TRBV7-8 and TRBJ1-2; no clear D gene. The source material was CD8+ T cells from PBMCs. The CDR3 loop is CASSLSRTDGYTF. CDR3 in DNA: TGTGCCAGCAGCCTGAGTCGGACGGATGGCTACACCTTC.